The 27 T cell receptor beta chains below come from one sample, sequenced in a study of Ad26.COV2.S vaccination and SARS-CoV-2 variants. The treatment here: over 15 received Ad26.COV2.S at low or high dose, single or two shots; about five received placebo; per-sample allocation not given. Samples were taken on day 63 after the first vaccine or placebo injection. The repertoire was sequenced with immunoSEQ multiplex PCR; TCRdb's copy has only in-frame clones and lacks some. The data show under 400,000 clones, 80% to 90% seen once. The sequencing used peripheral blood, collected in a trial of Ad26.COV2.S vaccine versus placebo. The receptor set was obtained from a person between 18 and 65 years old who received the Ad26.COV2.S COVID-19 vaccine or a placebo.

The sample holds a few counts of this clone. This chain joins TRBV7-9 and TRBJ1-3; possibly TRBD1 for D (5 bases). With 3 bases removed from V and 0 bases from J, the gap between germline ends came to 12 bases. Germline V CDR1 and CDR2: SEHNR, FQNEAQ (reference sequence). The length of the CDR3 is 16 residues. For the CDR3, the DNA is TGTGCCAGCAGCTTCAAGGGGCAGAGCTCTGGAAACACCATATATTTT. As protein: CASSFKGQSSGNTIYF.

The CDR3 region is CAITLSDTGELFF. The DNA for the CDR3 is TGTGCCATCACCCTAAGCGACACCGGGGAGCTGTTTTTT. The J gene is TRBJ2-2, the V gene TRBV10-3; no reliable D call. V dropped 7 bases and J dropped 3 bases, with 9 bases sitting between them. This CDR3 is built from 13 residues. CDR1 and CDR2 (germline): ENHRY, SYGVKD.

V and J are TRBV5-1 and TRBJ2-5; D may match TRBD1 or TRBD2 (6 bases each). The germline V and J ends were trimmed by 3 bases and 3 bases, with 12 bases remaining between them. Germline assignment: CDR1 SGHRS and CDR2 YFSETQ. This CDR3 contains 14 residues. This chain's CDR3 is CASSWGATKETQYF. CDR3 nucleotides: TGCGCCAGCAGCTGGGGGGCTACCAAAGAGACCCAGTACTTC.

DNA for the CDR3: TGTGCCAGCAGCGGCAGGGTTTCTACTAATGAAAAACTGTTTTTT. Translated, it gives CASSGRVSTNEKLFF. This chain connects TRBV2 to TRBJ1-4; D is perhaps TRBD1 (5 bases). The CDR3 is 15 residues long. V was clipped by 6 bases and J by 2 bases, with 13 bases between them. Germline values: CDR1 SNHLY, CDR2 FYNNEI.

The J gene is TRBJ1-2, the V gene TRBV14; D is undetermined. This CDR3 contains 15 residues. Germline loops: CDR1 SGHDN, CDR2 FVKESK. Trimming took 0 bases from V and 3 from J, leaving 11 bases between them. The CDR3 sequence: CASSQDSSWDYGYTF. CDR3 in DNA: TGTGCCAGCAGCCAAGACTCCTCTTGGGACTATGGCTACACCTTC. Using reference TRBV14 and TRBJ1-2 for the parts outside the CDR3, the full variable domain is EAGVTQFPSHSVIEKGQTVTLRCDPISGHDNLYWYRRVMGKEIKFLLHFVKESKQDESGMPNNRFLAERTGGTYSTLKVQPAELEDSGVYFCASSQDSSWDYGYTFGSGTRLTVV.

The CDR3, as DNA: TGTGCCAGCAGCTTAGAGCAGGGGGTTTATGGCTACACCTTC. This gives the protein CASSLEQGVYGYTF. The chain is built from TRBV7-9 and TRBJ1-2; 7 positions agree with TRBD1. This CDR3 is built from 14 residues. Unmatched junction bases numbered 4, after V lost 1 base and J lost 5 bases. Germline V gene lookup returns CDR1 SEHNR and CDR2 FQNEAQ (reference sequence).

The gene calls are TRBV9 and TRBJ1-3; a possible D gene is TRBD1 (5 bases). The CDR3 has 15 amino acids. The germline V gene has CDR1 SGDLS and CDR2 YYNGEE. The ends were cut back, 3 bases at V and 0 bases at J, with 10 bases in the middle. CDR3 loop: CASSATGNSGNTIYF. The CDR3 region has the DNA TGTGCCAGCAGCGCCACAGGTAACTCTGGAAACACCATATATTTT.

The chain uses TRBV27 and TRBJ2-7; D gene unclear. The CDR3 runs to 13 residues. Germline CDR1 and CDR2: MNHEY and SMNVEV (reference sequence). The ends were cut back, 2 bases at V and 2 bases at J, with 7 bases in the middle. CDR3 region: CASSLTGTYEQYF. The DNA for the CDR3 is TGTGCCAGCAGTTTAACTGGGACCTACGAGCAGTACTTC.

Only a few counts were recorded for this clone. The genes are TRBV6-5 and TRBJ1-2; D possibly corresponds to TRBD1 (5 bases). Germline assignment: CDR1 MNHEY and CDR2 SVGAGI. V lost 6 bases and J lost 4, with 15 bases in between. This CDR3 comprises 14 residues. The CDR3 region is CASRKDKPSYGYTF. CDR3 nucleotide sequence: TGTGCCAGCAGGAAGGACAAGCCCTCCTATGGCTACACCTTC.

The chain carries TRBV5-1 and TRBJ1-1; 7 nucleotides line up with TRBD1. The CDR3 has 16 residues. V lost 2 bases, J lost 0 bases, and 7 bases stayed unmatched. CDR1 and CDR2 (germline): SGHRS, YFSETQ. The CDR3 sequence is CASSLPGGEVNTEAFF. The DNA of the CDR3 is TGCGCCAGCAGCTTACCAGGGGGGGAAGTGAACACTGAAGCTTTCTTT.

The chain joins TRBV27 to TRBJ1-1, with unresolved D. Trimming took off 4 bases at V and 7 bases at J, with 13 bases between the two ends. Germline CDR1 and CDR2: MNHEY and SMNVEV (reference sequence). The CDR3 loop spans 13 amino acids. CDR3 in amino acids: CASSSGVGSEAFF. CDR3 nucleotides: TGTGCCAGCAGTTCCGGAGTTGGTAGTGAAGCTTTCTTT.

CDR3 bases: TGTGCCAGCAGCTTGCCAGGGGGAGGCGAAGAGACCCAGTACTTC. Amino acid sequence: CASSLPGGGEETQYF. J is TRBJ2-5 and V is TRBV5-5, with D maybe TRBD1 (7 bases). This CDR3 has 15 residues. The germline gives CDR1 SGHKS, CDR2 YYEKEE (reference sequence). The ends were cut back, 1 base at V and 3 bases at J, with 13 bases in the middle. The full variable domain, in which reference TRBV5-5 and TRBJ2-5 provide the parts outside the CDR3, is DAGVTQSPTHLIKTRGQQVTLRCSPISGHKSVSWYQQVLGQGPQFIFQYYEKEERGRGNFPDRFSARQFPNYSSELNVNALLLGDSALYLCASSLPGGGEETQYFGPGTRLLVL.

V and J are TRBV7-2 and TRBJ2-5; 11 bases are a match to TRBD2. Germline CDR1 reads SGHTA; CDR2 reads FQGNSA. V lost 4 bases and J lost 10; bases outside the gene matches: 11. CDR3 length: 15 residues. CDR3 loop: CASSSRGSGGVSQYF. The CDR3 DNA is TGTGCCAGCAGCTCCCGGGGTAGCGGGGGGGTGAGCCAGTACTTC.

This chain connects TRBV7-3 to TRBJ1-2; possible D gene TRBD1, 6 bases. Trimming removed 5 bases from V and 2 bases from J, with 9 bases in between. This CDR3 region has 13 residues. Germline CDR1 is SGHTA and CDR2 is FQGTGA. CDR3 region: CASSNQGNYGYTF. The CDR3 DNA reads as TGTGCCAGCAGCAACCAGGGGAACTATGGCTACACCTTC.

V gene TRBV5-6 combines with J gene TRBJ1-4, with D maybe TRBD1 (5 bases). The germline V and J ends were trimmed by 4 bases and 7 bases, with 11 bases remaining between them. Germline CDR1 SGHDT, CDR2 YYEEEE. The CDR3 runs 13 residues. CDR3 protein: CASSLGDFEKLFF. DNA for the CDR3: TGTGCCAGCAGCCTAGGGGACTTTGAAAAACTGTTTTTT. The whole variable domain, remainder taken from reference TRBV5-6 and TRBJ1-4, is DAGVTQSPTHLIKTRGQQVTLRCSPKSGHDTVSWYQQALGQGPQFIFQYYEEEERQRGNFPDRFSGHQFPNYSSELNVNALLLGDSALYLCASSLGDFEKLFFGSGTQLSVL.

The chain has TRBV5-4 and TRBJ2-1; 7 nucleotides line up with TRBD1. Germline loops: CDR1 SGHNT, CDR2 YYREEE (reference sequence). V dropped 4 bases and J dropped 9; count of bases not matched to a gene: 4. This CDR3 is 12 amino acids long. Written as DNA, the CDR3 is TGTGCCAGCAGCGCTCCAGGGGGTGAGCAGTTCTTC. It encodes CASSAPGGEQFF.

The chain links TRBV5-5 to TRBJ2-3; 12 bases align to TRBD2. With V trimmed by 0 bases and J by 5 bases, 1 base remained unmatched. There are 15 residues in the CDR3. Germline V gene data show CDR1 as SGHKS and CDR2 as YYEKEE (reference sequence). The DNA of the CDR3 is TGTGCCAGCAGCTTGGGGACTAGCGGGGTAGATACGCAGTATTTT. The encoded protein is CASSLGTSGVDTQYF.

CDR3 DNA sequence: TGTGCCAGCATGACAGGCCTTAACTATGGCTACACCTTC. It codes for CASMTGLNYGYTF. The chain joins TRBV12-3 or TRBV12-4 to TRBJ1-2, with D possibly matching TRBD1 (6 bases). The V end lost 7 bases, the J end lost 1 base, and 10 bases lay between the germline ends. This CDR3 has 13 amino acids.

The chain links TRBV29-1 to TRBJ2-3; weak D call: TRBD2 (5 bases). Per germline, CDR1 SQVTM and CDR2 ANQGSEA. Trimming took off 8 bases at V and 2 bases at J, with 14 bases between the two ends. The CDR3 consists of 13 residues. CDR3 sequence (DNA): TGCAGCACCCGGGATAAACCCACAGATACGCAGTATTTT. It is translated as CSTRDKPTDTQYF.

The sample holds one count of this clone. The chain carries TRBV5-1 and TRBJ2-5; 9 bases align to TRBD2. Trimming took 4 bases from V and 5 from J; bases not matched to a gene: 9. Germline loops: CDR1 SGHRS, CDR2 YFSETQ. The CDR3 is made up of 15 amino acids. The CDR3 loop is CASSAERGALETQYF. In nucleotides, the CDR3 is TGCGCCAGCAGCGCCGAGCGGGGGGCGCTTGAGACCCAGTACTTC.

The chain has TRBV1 and TRBJ1-1; TRBD1, the table's D call, lacks a check against the DNA. TRBV1 is noted as a pseudogene. The CDR3 loop spans 15 amino acids. CDR3 residues: CTSSHAGTRNTEAFF. CDR3 DNA: TGCACCAGCAGCCATGCCGGGACAAGGAACACTGAAGCTTTCTTT.

CDR3 sequence (DNA): TGTGCCAGCAGCTTAGATTCAAGGGACAGCTACTTCTCCTACGAGCAGTACTTC. Amino acids: CASSLDSRDSYFSYEQYF. This chain joins TRBV7-9 and TRBJ2-7; TRBD1 aligns across 7 bases. V dropped 1 base and J dropped 0; count of bases not matched to a gene: 12. This CDR3 comprises 18 residues. The V gene's germline CDR1 is SEHNR and CDR2 FQNEAQ (reference sequence). Together with reference TRBV7-9 and TRBJ2-7, the CDR3 gives the full variable domain: DTGVSQNPRHKITKRGQNVTFRCDPISEHNRLYWYRQTLGQGPEFLTYFQNEAQLEKSRLLSDRFSAERPKGSFSTLEIQRTEQGDSAMYLCASSLDSRDSYFSYEQYFGPGTRLTVT.

The chain's CDR3 is CASSVESRGETQYF. The CDR3 region has the DNA TGTGCCAGCAGCGTAGAATCAAGGGGAGAGACCCAGTACTTC. V gene TRBV9 combines with J gene TRBJ2-5; D possibly corresponds to TRBD1 (5 bases). The germline V gene has CDR1 SGDLS and CDR2 YYNGEE. The CDR3 has 14 amino acids. Between the trimmed V and J ends, which lost 0 bases and 4 bases, there was a span of 10 bases.

This clone appeared a few times. V and J are TRBV30 and TRBJ1-6; no definite D call. This CDR3 region has 13 residues. CDR1 and CDR2 (germline): GTSNPN, SVGIG (reference sequence). Trimming left V 7 bases short and J 8 bases short, with 15 bases between. In DNA, the CDR3 is TGTGCCTCCCACGGGAGACTTGATTCACCCCTCCACTTT. This translates into CASHGRLDSPLHF.

This chain connects TRBV4-1 to TRBJ1-1; tentatively, D is TRBD1 (5 bases). The CDR3 extends over 14 amino acids. V lost 5 bases and J lost 1, with 11 bases in between. The V gene's germline CDR1 is MGHRA and CDR2 YSYEKL. The CDR3 reads CASSSTGQNTEAFF. CDR3 nucleotides: TGCGCCAGCAGCTCCACAGGACAGAACACTGAAGCTTTCTTT.

The chain links TRBV9 to TRBJ1-3; 9 bases map to TRBD1. V lost 3 bases to trimming and J lost 4 bases; unmatched junction nucleotides: 5. The CDR3 loop spans 15 amino acids. The germline gives CDR1 SGDLS, CDR2 YYNGEE. CDR3 amino acids: CASSADRGLGNTIYF. For the CDR3, the DNA is TGTGCCAGCAGCGCGGACAGGGGCCTCGGAAACACCATATATTTT.

The chain has TRBV7-9 and TRBJ1-6, with unresolved D. The CDR3 length is 15 residues. Germline values: CDR1 SEHNR, CDR2 FQNEAQ (reference sequence). Deletions cut 1 base from V and 9 bases from J, with 13 bases between. CDR3 nucleotide sequence: TGTGCCAGCAGCTTAGATCAGTCCCTTGGTTCACCCCTCCACTTT. It encodes CASSLDQSLGSPLHF.